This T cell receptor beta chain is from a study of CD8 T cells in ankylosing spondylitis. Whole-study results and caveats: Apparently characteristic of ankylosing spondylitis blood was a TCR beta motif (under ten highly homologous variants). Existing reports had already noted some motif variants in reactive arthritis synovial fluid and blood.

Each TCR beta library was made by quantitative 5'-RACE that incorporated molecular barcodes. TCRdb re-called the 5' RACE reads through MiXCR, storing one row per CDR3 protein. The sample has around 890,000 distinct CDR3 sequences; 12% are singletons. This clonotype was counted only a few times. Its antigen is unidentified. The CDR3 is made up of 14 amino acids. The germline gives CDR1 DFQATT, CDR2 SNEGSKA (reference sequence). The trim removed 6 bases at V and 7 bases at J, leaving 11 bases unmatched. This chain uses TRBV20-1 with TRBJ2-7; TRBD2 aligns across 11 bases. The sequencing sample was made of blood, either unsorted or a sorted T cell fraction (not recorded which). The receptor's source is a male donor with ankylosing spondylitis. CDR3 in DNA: TGCAGTGCGGAAAGAACTAGCGGGAGTGGTGAGCAGTACTTC. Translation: CSAERTSGSGEQYF.